This T cell receptor (beta chain) was recorded in a study of OX40 agonist ivuxolimab in advanced cancers. Study information: Patients were infused with ivuxolimab every 2 weeks at 0.01 to 10 mg/kg.

The table lists this clone with a count of one. People who had autoimmune disease history or systemic immunosuppression were excluded. Produced via immunoSEQ multiplex PCR; TCRdb's table is partial and in-frame only. The table has around 92,000 clones, roughly 82% seen once. The CDR3 covers 15 residues. Trimming at V came to 5 bases and at J to 8 bases, leaving 13 bases not matched to a gene. Germline V CDR1 and CDR2: SEHNR, FQNEAQ (reference sequence). The sequences come from CD4+ or CD8+ T cells sorted from blood, collected in a trial of the OX40 agonist ivuxolimab. The chain links TRBV7-9 to TRBJ1-1; 8 nucleotides match TRBD1. The sequence was collected from an adult with an advanced solid tumor such as melanoma, head and neck, liver or kidney cancer. CDR3 in amino acids: CASSPMGDRSYEAFF. DNA for the CDR3: TGTGCCAGCAGCCCGATGGGGGACAGGTCCTACGAAGCTTTCTTT.